This TCR beta chain originates from a study of blood T cell repertoires in COVID-19. About the research overall: PBMCs, B-cell-depleted T cells, or T cells provided the cDNA or gDNA that made up the material.

The CDR3 runs 15 residues. V was clipped by 0 bases and J by 9 bases, with 15 bases between them. Germline V gene data show CDR1 as MGHRA and CDR2 as YSYEKL. Authors' data handling: By means of reference gene primer amplification, nucleated cell counts were estimated. Profiling relied on immunoSEQ multiplex PCR, and the TCRdb table lists in-frame clones only, not all of them. The V and J calls and clone size were taken over from that table, and D and trimming were inferred from the DNA. Here the sample spans fewer than 45,000 clones, 90% being singletons. The sequencing input was peripheral blood. The V gene is TRBV4-1, the J gene TRBJ1-5, with D maybe TRBD1 (6 bases). The receptor was isolated from a man between 60 and 75 years old with active or convalescent COVID-19. CDR3 loop: CASSQDPSGVRPQHF. CDR3 coding DNA: TGCGCCAGCAGCCAAGATCCGTCAGGGGTAAGGCCCCAGCATTTT.